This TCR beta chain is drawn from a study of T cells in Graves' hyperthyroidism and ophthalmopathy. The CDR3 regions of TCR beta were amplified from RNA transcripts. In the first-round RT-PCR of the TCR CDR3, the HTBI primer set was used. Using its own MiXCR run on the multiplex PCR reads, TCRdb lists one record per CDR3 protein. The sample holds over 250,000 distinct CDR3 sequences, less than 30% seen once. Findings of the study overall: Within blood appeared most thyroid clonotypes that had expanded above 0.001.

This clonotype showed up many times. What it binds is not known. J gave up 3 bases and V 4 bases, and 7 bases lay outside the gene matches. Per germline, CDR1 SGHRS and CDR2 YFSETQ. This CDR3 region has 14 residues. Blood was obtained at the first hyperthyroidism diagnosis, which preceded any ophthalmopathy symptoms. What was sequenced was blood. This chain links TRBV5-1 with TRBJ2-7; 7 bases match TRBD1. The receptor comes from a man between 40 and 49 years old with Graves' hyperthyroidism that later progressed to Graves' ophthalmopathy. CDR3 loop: CASSAGGRSYEQYF. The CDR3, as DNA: TGCGCCAGCAGCGCAGGGGGTCGGAGCTACGAGCAGTACTTC.